This is a list of T cell receptor beta chains from one sample in a study of blood T cell repertoires in COVID-19. The protocol was immunoSEQ multiplex PCR, while the TCRdb copy is restricted to in-frame clones and leaves out a portion. Here the sample spans nearly 80,000 clones, about four fifths being singletons. Sequenced: peripheral blood. Receptors were obtained from a woman in her seventies with acute or convalescent COVID-19. Both conserved end residues are part of each CDR3. D genes are given only for firm matches. The size of a clone is reported for some rows only, either as once, few or many, or as a class for expanded clones.

TRBJ2-7	TRBD1	TRBV19	.	TGTGCCAGTAGTATGGCGACAGGGGGGTTCTACGAGCAGTACTTC	CASSMATGGFYEQYF
TRBJ2-2	TRBD2	TRBV5-1	.	TGCGCCAGCAGAGGCCTAGCGGGTGAAACCGGGGAGCTGTTTTTT	CASRGLAGETGELFF
TRBJ1-2	TRBD1	TRBV5-1	.	TGCGCCAGCAGCCTGACCGGGACAGGGGGCGGGGGCCAAAACTTC	CASSLTGTGGGGQNF
TRBJ2-3	.	TRBV2	.	TGTGCCAGCAGTGACTTAGCGGGACAGGGTACAGATACGCAGTATTTT	CASSDLAGQGTDTQYF
TRBJ2-3	.	TRBV6-6	.	TGTGCCAGCCTCGCCTCGAGGACAGATACGCAGTATTTT	CASLASRTDTQYF
TRBJ2-7	.	TRBV30	once	TGTGCCTGGAGTACTGAATACGAGCAGTACTTC	CAWSTEYEQYF
TRBJ1-3	TRBD1	TRBV4-1	.	TGCGCCAGCAGCCAAGGACAGGGGGCAGAGGCTGGAAACACCATATATTTT	CASSQGQGAEAGNTIYF
TRBJ1-6	.	TRBV5-8	.	TGTGCCAGCAGCTTGGGAGCACGGGGGACTGATAGCTCCTATAATTCACCCCTCCACTTT	CASSLGARGTDSSYNSPLHF
TRBJ2-1	TRBD2	TRBV6-2/TRBV6-3	.	TGTGCCAGCAGTTCCGGGACTAGCGGGAGCCCCTACAATGAGCAGTTCTTC	CASSSGTSGSPYNEQFF
TRBJ2-7	.	TRBV7-9	.	TGTGCCAGCAGCTTATATGGCAAAGGGGTCGACGAGCAGTACTTC	CASSLYGKGVDEQYF
TRBJ1-1	.	TRBV9	few	TGTGCCAGCAGCGTAGACCCCTTGGGGACACTGAACACTGAAGCTTTCTTT	CASSVDPLGTLNTEAFF
TRBJ2-2	.	TRBV3-1/TRBV3-2	.	TGTGCCAGCAGGCAACAAGATAGTAGAACGAACACCGGGGAGCTGTTTTTT	CASRQQDSRTNTGELFF
TRBJ2-1	TRBD2	TRBV7-9	once	TGTGCCAGCAGCTGGGGGGTAGCGGGAGACGACAATGAGCAGTTCTTC	CASSWGVAGDDNEQFF
TRBJ1-5	TRBD1	TRBV7-9	few	TGTGCCAGCAGCTTAGGGGACAGGCATCAGCCCCAGCATTTT	CASSLGDRHQPQHF
TRBJ1-4	TRBD1	TRBV5-4	.	TGTGCCAGCAGTCGACAGGGGCGAAGTGAAAAACTGTTTTTT	CASSRQGRSEKLFF
TRBJ1-4	.	TRBV30	few	TGTGCCTGGAATCAAGGAGCCACGAATGAAAAACTGTTTTTT	CAWNQGATNEKLFF
TRBJ1-5	TRBD1	TRBV2	once	TGTGCCAGCAGTCAAGACAGGGGCGTTGGCAATCAGCCCCAGCATTTT	CASSQDRGVGNQPQHF
TRBJ2-2	.	TRBV3-1/TRBV3-2	.	TGTGCCAGCAGCCTACAGGGTTCGTCGGGGGAGCTGTTTTTT	CASSLQGSSGELFF
TRBJ2-2	TRBD2	TRBV9	.	TGTGCCAGCAGCCCAAGGGCGGGGACTAGCGGGAGGACCTGGTCCCCCGGGGAGCTGTTTTTT	CASSPRAGTSGRTWSPGELFF
TRBJ1-2	TRBD1	TRBV5-4	.	TGTGCCAGCAGCTCGCCCCCGGAGGGGGCCTATGGCTACACCTTC	CASSSPPEGAYGYTF
TRBJ2-3	.	TRBV9	.	TGTGCCAGCAGCGCAAAAGCGGAGGGGATTTTAGATACGCAGTATTTT	CASSAKAEGILDTQYF
TRBJ1-2	TRBD1	TRBV6-5	.	TGTGCCAGCAGGGACGGTGGGACAGGGAACTATGGCTACACCTTC	CASRDGGTGNYGYTF
TRBJ2-7	.	TRBV20-1	.	TGCAGTGCAAGTCAGGGGGGCTGGGGCTACGAGCAGTACTTC	CSASQGGWGYEQYF
TRBJ1-4	TRBD1	TRBV27	.	TGTGCCAGCAGTCCCCAGGGGGCAACTAATGAAAAACTGTTTTTT	CASSPQGATNEKLFF
TRBJ2-4	.	TRBV11-2	.	TGTGCCAGCAGCCCTACGACCCCGGGAGACCAGTACTTC	CASSPTTPGDQYF
TRBJ2-2	.	TRBV4-1	.	TGCGCCAGCAGCCCCCCTGTCGAGGGATCGAACACCGGGGAGCTGTTTTTT	CASSPPVEGSNTGELFF
TRBJ2-5	.	TRBV9	.	TGTGCCAGCAGCGAAGACAGTATCCAAGAGACCCAGTACTTC	CASSEDSIQETQYF
TRBJ2-5	TRBD2	TRBV2	.	TGTGCCAGCAGCGGGACTAGCGGGAGGGCCGTAGAGACCCAGTACTTC	CASSGTSGRAVETQYF
TRBJ2-7	TRBD1	TRBV28	once	TGTGCCAGCGGAAGTTGGGGACTTGGGGGACAGGGCTCCTACGAGCAGTACTTC	CASGSWGLGGQGSYEQYF
TRBJ2-1	.	TRBV7-2	.	TGTGCCAGCAGCTTAGCCAGACAGTGGCACAATGAGCAGTTCTTC	CASSLARQWHNEQFF
TRBJ2-1	TRBD1	TRBV15	.	TGTGCCACCAGCAGAGAAACAGGGGGGTACAATGAGCAGTTCTTC	CATSRETGGYNEQFF
TRBJ2-1	.	TRBV6-6	.	TGTGCCAGCGCCGTACTAGTAGTTGAGCAGTTCTTC	CASAVLVVEQFF
TRBJ2-5	TRBD1	TRBV19	.	TGTGCCAGTAGTCGACAGGGGGGATCTCTGGAGACCCAGTACTTC	CASSRQGGSLETQYF
TRBJ1-2	.	TRBV23-1	.	TGCGCCAGCAGTCAATCGTCCAGGGCCACTAACTATGGCTACACCTTC	CASSQSSRATNYGYTF
TRBJ2-6	.	TRBV21-1	.	TGTGCCAGCCCCACATCTGGGGCCAACGTCCTGACTTTC	CASPTSGANVLTF
TRBJ2-1	TRBD2	TRBV7-3	.	TGTGCCAGCAGTCGTAGCGGGGGTTACAATGAGCAGTTCTTC	CASSRSGGYNEQFF
TRBJ2-7	.	TRBV2	.	TGTGCCAGCGGCCTAGCCTCATCGCCCTACGAGCAGTACTTC	CASGLASSPYEQYF
TRBJ2-7	TRBD1	TRBV5-1	.	TGCGCCAGCAGCTTGGAACCAGGGGGAAACTACGAGCAGTACTTC	CASSLEPGGNYEQYF
TRBJ1-5	.	TRBV7-8	.	TGTGCCAGCAGCCCAAACAGGGCGGATCAGCCCCAGCATTTT	CASSPNRADQPQHF
TRBJ2-7	.	TRBV6-1	.	TGTGCCAGCAGTGAAAGGGGAGGAGGGACCTACGAGCAGTACTTC	CASSERGGGTYEQYF
TRBJ2-1	TRBD2	TRBV3-1/TRBV3-2	.	TGTGCCAGCAGCCAAGTTAGCGGGAGGAGTGAGCAGTTCTTC	CASSQVSGRSEQFF
TRBJ2-7	TRBD1	TRBV6-5	.	TGTGCCAGCAGTAGAGCCGGGACAGGGGGCTACGAGCAGTACTTC	CASSRAGTGGYEQYF
TRBJ2-7	TRBD2	TRBV6-1	.	TGTGCCAGCAGTGAAGCGGCTAGCGGGAGGGATACTTGGTACGAGCAGTACTTC	CASSEAASGRDTWYEQYF
TRBJ2-7	TRBD1	TRBV24-1	.	TGTGCCACCAACGGGACAGGAGGCTACGAGCAGTACTTC	CATNGTGGYEQYF
TRBJ2-2	TRBD2	TRBV7-9	few	TGTGCCAGCAGCTTAGGACTAGCGGGAGTGGACGGGGAGCTGTTTTTT	CASSLGLAGVDGELFF
TRBJ1-1	.	TRBV5-1	.	TGCGCCAGCAGCTTGGCCGGAGACACTGAAGCTTTCTTT	CASSLAGDTEAFF
TRBJ2-3	TRBD1	TRBV7-3	.	TGTGCCAGCAGCCTAACAGGGGGAGCAGATACGCAGTATTTT	CASSLTGGADTQYF
TRBJ1-4	.	TRBV27	.	TGTGCCAGCAGTCCCCGGCGCGGGCACGAAAAACTGTTTTTT	CASSPRRGHEKLFF
TRBJ2-7	TRBD1	TRBV2	once	TGTGCCAGCAGCGCTTTCCGGACAGGCTACGAGCAGTACTTC	CASSAFRTGYEQYF
TRBJ2-7	TRBD2	TRBV5-5	.	TGTGCCAGCAGCCGGGAGGGCTACGAGCAGTACTTC	CASSREGYEQYF
TRBJ2-7	TRBD2	TRBV3-1/TRBV3-2	.	TGTGCCAGCAGCCCCACTAGCGGGCCGATTAGCTCCTACGAGCAGTACTTC	CASSPTSGPISSYEQYF